These T cell receptor beta chains were read from a single sample in a study of T-cell reconstitution after alpha-beta-depleted transplantation in children. A single record per CDR3 protein comes from TCRdb applying MiXCR to the PCR reads. The data show 98,000 or so distinct CDR3 sequences, 5.5% to 6.5% seen once. Material: PBMCs, mostly from graft donor cells, obtained 360 days after TCRalphabeta/CD19-depleted stem cell transplant. The receptor set was obtained from a male patient aged 2-9 years who had a stem cell transplant for acute lymphoblastic leukemia, so the T cells may come from the graft donor. The CDR3 runs from the conserved cysteine through the conserved F or W. Expanded clones are given a class, and other clones once, few, many or no size at all.

v_gene	j_gene	abundance	CDR3aa
TRBV24-1	TRBJ2-1	many	CATLTSASYNEQFF
TRBV4-3	TRBJ2-1	many	CASSRPGQGRNEQFF
TRBV5-1	TRBJ1-2	many	CASSLGYGQTYGYTF
TRBV6-5	TRBJ2-3	many	CASSYSRLAGGPDTQYF
TRBV9	TRBJ2-6	-	CASSVATKRGMGGGANVLTF
TRBV14	TRBJ1-4	-	CASSQAPWGQLSATNEKLFF
TRBV3-1	TRBJ1-2	few	CASSQLDRPNYGYTF
TRBV5-1	TRBJ2-2	many	CASSWTSGSSGELFF
TRBV27	TRBJ2-1	-	CASSFDRVNEQFF
TRBV7-8	TRBJ2-5	many	CASSLVPGGETQYF
TRBV19	TRBJ2-1	few	CASSIRQGSSYNEQFF
TRBV7-6	TRBJ2-3	many	CASSSRGVGTDTQYF
TRBV4-3	TRBJ2-7	few	CASSHRQGNVYEQYF
TRBV6-5	TRBJ2-7	-	CASSYSKREPHYEQYF
TRBV7-7	TRBJ2-5	few	CASSTDRGPETQYF
TRBV4-3	TRBJ2-7	few	CASSSGTDYEQYF
TRBV27	TRBJ1-4	-	CASSLSSALNEKLFF
TRBV6-2/TRBV6-3	TRBJ1-1	many	CASSYVLVNTEAFF
TRBV9	TRBJ2-2	-	CASSPRDGYTGELFF
TRBV14	TRBJ2-1	many	CASSLVGGRVDEQFF
TRBV4-3	TRBJ2-7	many	CASSQQRFLYEQYF
TRBV4-2	TRBJ1-6	-	CASSRLQEYNSPLHF